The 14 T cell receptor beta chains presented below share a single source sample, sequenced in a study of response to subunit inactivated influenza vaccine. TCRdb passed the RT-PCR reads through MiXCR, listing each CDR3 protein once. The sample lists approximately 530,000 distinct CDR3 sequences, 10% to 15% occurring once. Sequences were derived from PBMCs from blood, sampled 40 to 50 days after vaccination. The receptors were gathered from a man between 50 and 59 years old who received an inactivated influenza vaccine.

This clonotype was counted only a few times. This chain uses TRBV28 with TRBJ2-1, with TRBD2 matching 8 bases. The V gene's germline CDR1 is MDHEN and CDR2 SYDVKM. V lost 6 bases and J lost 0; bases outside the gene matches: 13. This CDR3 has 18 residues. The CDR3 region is CASSPTATSVGSYNEQFF. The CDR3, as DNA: TGTGCCAGCAGCCCGACCGCGACTAGCGTGGGCTCCTACAATGAGCAGTTCTTC.

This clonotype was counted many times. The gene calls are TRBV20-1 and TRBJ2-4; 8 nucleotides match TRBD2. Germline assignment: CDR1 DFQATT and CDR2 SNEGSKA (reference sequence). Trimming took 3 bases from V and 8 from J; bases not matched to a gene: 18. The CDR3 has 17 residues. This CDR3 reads CSARKSLLAVIADIQYF. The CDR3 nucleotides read TGCAGTGCTAGGAAAAGTTTACTAGCGGTAATTGCGGACATTCAGTACTTC.

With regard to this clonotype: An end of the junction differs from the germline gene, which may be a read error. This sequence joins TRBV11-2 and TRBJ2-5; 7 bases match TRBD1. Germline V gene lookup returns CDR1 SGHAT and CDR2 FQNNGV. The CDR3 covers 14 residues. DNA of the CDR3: TGTGCCAGCAGCAACCTGAGGGGGCAAGAGGCCCAGTACTTC. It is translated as CASSNLRGQEAQYF.

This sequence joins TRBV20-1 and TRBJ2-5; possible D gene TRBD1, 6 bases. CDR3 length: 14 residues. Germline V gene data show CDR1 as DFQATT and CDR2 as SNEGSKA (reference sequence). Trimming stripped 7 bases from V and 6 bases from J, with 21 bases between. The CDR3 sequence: CSGKAGQQPKTQYF. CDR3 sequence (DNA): TGCAGTGGGAAAGCAGGACAGCAACCGAAGACCCAGTACTTC.

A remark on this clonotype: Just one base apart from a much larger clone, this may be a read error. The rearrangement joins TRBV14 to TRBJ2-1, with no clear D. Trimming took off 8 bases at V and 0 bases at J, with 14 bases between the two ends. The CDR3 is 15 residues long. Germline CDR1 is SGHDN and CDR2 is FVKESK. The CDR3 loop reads CASGLGRPSYNEQFF. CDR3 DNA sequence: TGTGCCAGCGGCCTCGGACGCCCCTCCTACAATGAGCAGTTCTTC.

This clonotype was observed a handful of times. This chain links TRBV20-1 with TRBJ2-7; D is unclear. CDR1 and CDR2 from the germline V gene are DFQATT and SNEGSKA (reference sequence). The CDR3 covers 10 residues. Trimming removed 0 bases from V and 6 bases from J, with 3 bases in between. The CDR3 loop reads CSARDLEQYF. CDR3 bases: TGCAGTGCTAGAGATCTCGAGCAGTACTTC.

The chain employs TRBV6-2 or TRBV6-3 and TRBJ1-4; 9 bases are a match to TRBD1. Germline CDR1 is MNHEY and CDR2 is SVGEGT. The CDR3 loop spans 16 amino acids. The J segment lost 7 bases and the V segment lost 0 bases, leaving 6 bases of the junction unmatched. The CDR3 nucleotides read TGTGCCAGCAGTTACTCCTCCGGGACAGGGAGTGAAAAACTGTTTTTT. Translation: CASSYSSGTGSEKLFF.

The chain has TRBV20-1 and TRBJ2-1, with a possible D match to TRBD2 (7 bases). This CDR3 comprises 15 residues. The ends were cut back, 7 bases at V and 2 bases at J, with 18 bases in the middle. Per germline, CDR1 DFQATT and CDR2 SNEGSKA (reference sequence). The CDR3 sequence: CSGRSGGATYNEQFF. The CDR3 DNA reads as TGCAGTGGTCGATCTGGGGGGGCCACCTACAATGAGCAGTTCTTC.

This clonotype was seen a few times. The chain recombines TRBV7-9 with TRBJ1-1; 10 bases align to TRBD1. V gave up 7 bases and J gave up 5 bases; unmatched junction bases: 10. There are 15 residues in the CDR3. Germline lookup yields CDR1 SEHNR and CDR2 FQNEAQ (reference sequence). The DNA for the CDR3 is TGTGCCAGCACCCGTGACAGGGGGCAGGTTACTGAAGCTTTCTTT. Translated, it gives CASTRDRGQVTEAFF. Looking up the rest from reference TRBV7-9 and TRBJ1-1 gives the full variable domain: DTGVSQNPRHKITKRGQNVTFRCDPISEHNRLYWYRQTLGQGPEFLTYFQNEAQLEKSRLLSDRFSAERPKGSFSTLEIQRTEQGDSAMYLCASTRDRGQVTEAFFGQGTRLTVV.

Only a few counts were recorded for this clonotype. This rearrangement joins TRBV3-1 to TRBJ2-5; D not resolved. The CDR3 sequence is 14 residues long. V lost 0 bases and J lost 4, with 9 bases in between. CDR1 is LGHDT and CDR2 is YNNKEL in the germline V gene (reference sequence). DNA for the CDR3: TGTGCCAGCAGCCAAGATTGGGCGGCAGAGACCCAGTACTTC. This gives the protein CASSQDWAAETQYF.

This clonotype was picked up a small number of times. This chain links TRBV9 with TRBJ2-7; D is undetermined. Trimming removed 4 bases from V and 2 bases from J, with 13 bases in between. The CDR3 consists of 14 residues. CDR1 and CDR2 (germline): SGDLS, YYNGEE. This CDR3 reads CASSSGPITYEQYF. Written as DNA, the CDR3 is TGTGCCAGCAGCTCAGGTCCCATTACCTACGAGCAGTACTTC.

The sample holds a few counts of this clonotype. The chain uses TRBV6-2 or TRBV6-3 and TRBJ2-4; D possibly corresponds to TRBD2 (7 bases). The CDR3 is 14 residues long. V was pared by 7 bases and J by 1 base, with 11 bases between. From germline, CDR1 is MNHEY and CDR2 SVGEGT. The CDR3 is CASTEGGAKNIQYF. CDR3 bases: TGTGCCAGCACCGAGGGGGGGGCCAAAAACATTCAGTACTTC.

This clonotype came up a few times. CDR3 in amino acids: CASSFLGDWGAKNIQYF. In DNA form, the CDR3 reads TGTGCCAGCAGCTTTCTAGGGGATTGGGGAGCCAAAAACATTCAGTACTTC. The chain links TRBV5-5 to TRBJ2-4; the D gene is possibly TRBD1 (5 bases). Trimming left V 2 bases short and J 0 bases short, with 15 bases between. Per germline, CDR1 SGHKS and CDR2 YYEKEE (reference sequence). This CDR3 spans 17 amino acids. The full variable domain, rest sourced from reference TRBV5-5 and TRBJ2-4, is DAGVTQSPTHLIKTRGQQVTLRCSPISGHKSVSWYQQVLGQGPQFIFQYYEKEERGRGNFPDRFSARQFPNYSSELNVNALLLGDSALYLCASSFLGDWGAKNIQYFGAGTRLSVL.

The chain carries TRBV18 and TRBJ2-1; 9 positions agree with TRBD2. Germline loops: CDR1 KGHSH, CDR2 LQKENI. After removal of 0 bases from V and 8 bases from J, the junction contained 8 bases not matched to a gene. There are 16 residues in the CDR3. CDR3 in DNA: TGTGCCAGCTCACCACCGGCTAGCGGGATCGTAGATGAGCAGTTCTTC. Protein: CASSPPASGIVDEQFF. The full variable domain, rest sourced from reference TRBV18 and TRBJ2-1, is NAGVMQNPRHLVRRRGQEARLRCSPMKGHSHVYWYRQLPEEGLKFMVYLQKENIIDESGMPKERFSAEFPKEGPSILRIQQVVRGDSAAYFCASSPPASGIVDEQFFGPGTRLTVL.